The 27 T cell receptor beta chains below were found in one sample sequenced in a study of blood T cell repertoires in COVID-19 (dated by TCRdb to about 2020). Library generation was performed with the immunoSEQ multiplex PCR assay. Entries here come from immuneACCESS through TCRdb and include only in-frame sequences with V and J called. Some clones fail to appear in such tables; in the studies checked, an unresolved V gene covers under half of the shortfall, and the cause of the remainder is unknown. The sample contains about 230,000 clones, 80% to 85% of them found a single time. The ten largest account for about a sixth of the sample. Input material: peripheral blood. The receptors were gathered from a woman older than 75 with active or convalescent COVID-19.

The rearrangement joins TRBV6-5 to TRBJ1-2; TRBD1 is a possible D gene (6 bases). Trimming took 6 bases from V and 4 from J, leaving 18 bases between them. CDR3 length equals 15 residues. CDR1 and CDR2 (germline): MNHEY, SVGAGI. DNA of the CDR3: TGTGCCAGCAGAGTTGGGACATCGAACGCCTATGGCTACACCTTC. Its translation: CASRVGTSNAYGYTF.

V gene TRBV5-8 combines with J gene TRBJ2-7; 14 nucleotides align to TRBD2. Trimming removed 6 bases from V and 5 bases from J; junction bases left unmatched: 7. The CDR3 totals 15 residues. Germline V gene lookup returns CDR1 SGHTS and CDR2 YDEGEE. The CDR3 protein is CASKPGLAGVNEQYF. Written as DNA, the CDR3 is TGTGCCAGCAAACCGGGACTAGCGGGAGTCAACGAGCAGTACTTC.

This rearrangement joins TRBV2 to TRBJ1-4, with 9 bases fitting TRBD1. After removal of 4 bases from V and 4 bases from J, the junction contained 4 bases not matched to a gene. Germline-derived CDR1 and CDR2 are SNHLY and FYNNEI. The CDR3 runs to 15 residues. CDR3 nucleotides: TGTGCCAGCAGTGCTTGGACAGGGGTTAATGAAAAACTGTTTTTT. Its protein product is CASSAWTGVNEKLFF.

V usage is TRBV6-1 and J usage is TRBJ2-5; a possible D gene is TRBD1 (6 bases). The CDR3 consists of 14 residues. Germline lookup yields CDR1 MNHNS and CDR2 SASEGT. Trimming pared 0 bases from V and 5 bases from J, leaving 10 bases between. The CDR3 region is CASSEAGAKETQYF. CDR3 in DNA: TGTGCCAGCAGTGAAGCGGGGGCCAAGGAGACCCAGTACTTC.

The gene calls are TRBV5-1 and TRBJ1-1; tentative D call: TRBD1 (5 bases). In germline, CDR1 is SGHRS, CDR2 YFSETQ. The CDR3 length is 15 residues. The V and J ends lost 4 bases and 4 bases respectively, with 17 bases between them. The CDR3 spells CASSPETGVGTEAFF. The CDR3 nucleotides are TGCGCCAGCAGCCCGGAAACAGGAGTGGGCACTGAAGCTTTCTTT.

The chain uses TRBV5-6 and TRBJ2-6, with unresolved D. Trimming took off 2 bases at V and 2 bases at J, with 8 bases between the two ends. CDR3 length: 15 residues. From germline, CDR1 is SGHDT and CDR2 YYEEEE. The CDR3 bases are TGTGCCAGCAGCTTCACCCCTACTGGGGCCAACGTCCTGACTTTC. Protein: CASSFTPTGANVLTF. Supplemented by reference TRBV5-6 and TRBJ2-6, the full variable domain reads DAGVTQSPTHLIKTRGQQVTLRCSPKSGHDTVSWYQQALGQGPQFIFQYYEEEERQRGNFPDRFSGHQFPNYSSELNVNALLLGDSALYLCASSFTPTGANVLTFGAGSRLTVL.

The CDR3 protein is CASSLDGIEDTIYF. As DNA, the CDR3 is TGCGCCAGCAGCTTGGACGGGATCGAAGACACCATATATTTT. The rearrangement uses TRBV5-1 and TRBJ1-3; D is undetermined. This CDR3 has 14 amino acids. Germline V lookup: CDR1 SGHRS, CDR2 YFSETQ. The germline V and J ends were trimmed by 0 bases and 8 bases, with 12 bases remaining between them.

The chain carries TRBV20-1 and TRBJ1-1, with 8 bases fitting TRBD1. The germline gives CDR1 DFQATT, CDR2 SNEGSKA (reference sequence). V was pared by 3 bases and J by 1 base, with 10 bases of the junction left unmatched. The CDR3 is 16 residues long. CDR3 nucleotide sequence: TGCAGTGCTAGTAGGGGCTACGGACAGGGGAACACTGAAGCTTTCTTT. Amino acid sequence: CSASRGYGQGNTEAFF.

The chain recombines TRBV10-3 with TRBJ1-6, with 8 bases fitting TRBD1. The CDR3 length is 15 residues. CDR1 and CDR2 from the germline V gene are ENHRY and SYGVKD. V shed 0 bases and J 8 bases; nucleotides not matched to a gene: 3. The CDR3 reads CAISESETGDSPLHF. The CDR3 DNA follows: TGTGCCATCAGTGAGTCCGAGACAGGGGATTCACCCCTCCACTTT.

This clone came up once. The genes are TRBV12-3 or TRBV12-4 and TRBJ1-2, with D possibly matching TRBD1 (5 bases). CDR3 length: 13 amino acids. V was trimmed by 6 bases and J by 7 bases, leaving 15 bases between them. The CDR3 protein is CASSLVGGGGYTF. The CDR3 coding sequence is TGTGCCAGCAGCCTTGTGGGGGGAGGTGGCTACACCTTC.

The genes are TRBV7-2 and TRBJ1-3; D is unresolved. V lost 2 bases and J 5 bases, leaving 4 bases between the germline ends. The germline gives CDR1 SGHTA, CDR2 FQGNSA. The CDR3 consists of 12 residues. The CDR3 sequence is CASSLNRNTIYF. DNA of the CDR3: TGTGCCAGCAGCTTAAATAGAAACACCATATATTTT.

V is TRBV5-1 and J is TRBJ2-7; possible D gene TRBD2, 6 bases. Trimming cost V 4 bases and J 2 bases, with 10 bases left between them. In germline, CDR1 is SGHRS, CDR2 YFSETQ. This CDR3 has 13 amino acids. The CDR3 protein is CASSPGGTYEQYF. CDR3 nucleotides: TGCGCCAGCAGCCCCGGGGGAACCTACGAGCAGTACTTC.

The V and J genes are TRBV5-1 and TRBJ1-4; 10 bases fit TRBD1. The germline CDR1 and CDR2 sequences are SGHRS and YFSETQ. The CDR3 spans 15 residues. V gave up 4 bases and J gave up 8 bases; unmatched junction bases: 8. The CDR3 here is CASSVRTGGREKLFF. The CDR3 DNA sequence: TGCGCCAGCAGCGTAAGGACAGGGGGGAGAGAAAAACTGTTTTTT. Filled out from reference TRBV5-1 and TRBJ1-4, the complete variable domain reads KAGVTQTPRYLIKTRGQQVTLSCSPISGHRSVSWYQQTPGQGLQFLFEYFSETQRNKGNFPGRFSGRQFSNSRSEMNVSTLELGDSALYLCASSVRTGGREKLFFGSGTQLSVL.

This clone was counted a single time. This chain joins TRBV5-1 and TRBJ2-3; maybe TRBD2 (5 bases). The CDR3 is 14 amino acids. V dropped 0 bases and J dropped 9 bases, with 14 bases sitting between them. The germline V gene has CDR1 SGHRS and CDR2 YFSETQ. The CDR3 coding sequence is TGCGCCAGCAGCTTGGAGGGCCTTCGGGAAACGCAGTATTTT. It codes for CASSLEGLRETQYF.

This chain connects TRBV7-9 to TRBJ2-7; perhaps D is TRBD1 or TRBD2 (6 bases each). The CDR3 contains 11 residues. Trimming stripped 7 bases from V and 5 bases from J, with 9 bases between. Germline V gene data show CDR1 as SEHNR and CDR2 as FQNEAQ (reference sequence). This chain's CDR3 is CASTGANEQYF. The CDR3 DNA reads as TGTGCCAGCACGGGGGCCAACGAGCAGTACTTC.

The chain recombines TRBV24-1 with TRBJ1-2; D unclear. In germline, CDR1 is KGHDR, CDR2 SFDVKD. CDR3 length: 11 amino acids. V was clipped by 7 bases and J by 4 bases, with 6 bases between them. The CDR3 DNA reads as TGTGCCACCAGAGACATCTATGGCTACACCTTC. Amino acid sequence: CATRDIYGYTF.

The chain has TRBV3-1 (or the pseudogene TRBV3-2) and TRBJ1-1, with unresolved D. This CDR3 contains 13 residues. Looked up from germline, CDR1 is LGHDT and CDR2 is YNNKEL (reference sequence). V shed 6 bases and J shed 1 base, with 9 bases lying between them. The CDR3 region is CASRQNANTEAFF. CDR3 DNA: TGTGCCAGCAGGCAGAATGCGAACACTGAAGCTTTCTTT.

This CDR3 is CASSVRDRRLGYTF. In DNA, the CDR3 is TGTGCCAGCAGCGTGCGGGACAGGAGGCTAGGCTACACCTTC. The chain employs TRBV9 and TRBJ1-2; 8 bases agree with TRBD1. The CDR3 is 14 amino acids. Germline CDR1 is SGDLS and CDR2 is YYNGEE. The ends lost 2 bases at V and 8 bases at J; junction bases unmatched: 8.

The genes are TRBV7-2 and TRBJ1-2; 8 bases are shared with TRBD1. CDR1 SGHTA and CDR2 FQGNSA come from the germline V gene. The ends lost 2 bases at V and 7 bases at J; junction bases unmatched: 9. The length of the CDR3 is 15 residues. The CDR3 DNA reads TGTGCCAGCAGCTTATTTAGGACAGGGCAACCTGGCTACACCTTC. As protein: CASSLFRTGQPGYTF.

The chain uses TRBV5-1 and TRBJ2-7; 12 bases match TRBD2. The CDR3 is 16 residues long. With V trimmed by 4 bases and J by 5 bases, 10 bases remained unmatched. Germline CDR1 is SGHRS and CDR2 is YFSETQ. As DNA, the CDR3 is TGCGCCAGCAGCACTACTAGCGGGGGGCCCAAGGACGAGCAGTACTTC. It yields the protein CASSTTSGGPKDEQYF.

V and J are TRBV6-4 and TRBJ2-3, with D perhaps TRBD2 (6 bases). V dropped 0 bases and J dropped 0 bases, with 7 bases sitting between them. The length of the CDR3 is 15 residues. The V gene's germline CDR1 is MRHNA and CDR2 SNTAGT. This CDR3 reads CASSDSGTSTDTQYF. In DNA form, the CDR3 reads TGTGCCAGCAGTGACTCGGGGACTAGCACAGATACGCAGTATTTT.

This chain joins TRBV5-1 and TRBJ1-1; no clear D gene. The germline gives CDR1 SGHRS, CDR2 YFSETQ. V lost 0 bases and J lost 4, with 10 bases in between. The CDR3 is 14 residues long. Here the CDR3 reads CASSLDGRGTEAFF. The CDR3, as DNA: TGCGCCAGCAGCTTGGACGGGCGGGGCACTGAAGCTTTCTTT.

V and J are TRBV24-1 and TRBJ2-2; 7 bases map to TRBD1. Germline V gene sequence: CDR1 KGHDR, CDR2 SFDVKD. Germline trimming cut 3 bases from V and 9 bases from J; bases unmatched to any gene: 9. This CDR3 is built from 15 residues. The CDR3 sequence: CATSDTRTGDRELFF. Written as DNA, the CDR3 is TGTGCCACCAGTGATACCCGAACAGGGGACAGGGAGCTGTTTTTT.

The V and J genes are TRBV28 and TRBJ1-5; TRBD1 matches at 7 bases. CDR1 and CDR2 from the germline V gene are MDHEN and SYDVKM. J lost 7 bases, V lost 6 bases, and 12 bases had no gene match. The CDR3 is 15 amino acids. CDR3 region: CASREATGSGQPQHF. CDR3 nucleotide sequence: TGTGCCAGCAGGGAAGCGACAGGGTCAGGACAGCCCCAGCATTTT.

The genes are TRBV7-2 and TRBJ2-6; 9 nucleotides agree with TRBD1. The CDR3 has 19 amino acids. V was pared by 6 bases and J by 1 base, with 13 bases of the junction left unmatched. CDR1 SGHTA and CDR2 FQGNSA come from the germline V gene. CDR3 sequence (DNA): TGTGCCAGCAGAAACCCCGGGACAGGGTTTGGTTCTGGGGCCAACGTCCTGACTTTC. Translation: CASRNPGTGFGSGANVLTF.

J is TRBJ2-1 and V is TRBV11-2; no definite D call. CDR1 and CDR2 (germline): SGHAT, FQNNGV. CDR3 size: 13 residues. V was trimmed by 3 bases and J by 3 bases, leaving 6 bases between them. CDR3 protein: CASSFTDYNEQFF. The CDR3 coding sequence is TGTGCCAGCAGCTTTACAGACTACAATGAGCAGTTCTTC.

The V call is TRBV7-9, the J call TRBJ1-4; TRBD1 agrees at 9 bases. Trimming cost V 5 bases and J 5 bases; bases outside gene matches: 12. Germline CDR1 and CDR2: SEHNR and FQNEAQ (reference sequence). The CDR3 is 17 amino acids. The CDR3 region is CASSARPQGALNEKLFF. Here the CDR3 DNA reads TGTGCCAGCAGCGCCCGGCCACAGGGGGCCCTAAATGAAAAACTGTTTTTT.